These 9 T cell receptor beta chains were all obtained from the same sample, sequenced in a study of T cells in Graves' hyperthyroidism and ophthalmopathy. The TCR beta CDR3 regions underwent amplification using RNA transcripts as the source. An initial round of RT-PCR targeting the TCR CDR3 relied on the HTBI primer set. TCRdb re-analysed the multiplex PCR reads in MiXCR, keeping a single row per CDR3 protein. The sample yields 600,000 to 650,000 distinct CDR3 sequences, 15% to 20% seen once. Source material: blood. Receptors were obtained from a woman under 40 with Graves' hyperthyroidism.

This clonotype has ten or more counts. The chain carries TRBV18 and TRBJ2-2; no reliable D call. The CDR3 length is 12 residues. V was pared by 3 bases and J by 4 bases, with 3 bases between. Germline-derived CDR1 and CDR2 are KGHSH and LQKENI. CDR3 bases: TGTGCCAGCTCACCGGTCACCGGGGAGCTGTTTTTT. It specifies CASSPVTGELFF. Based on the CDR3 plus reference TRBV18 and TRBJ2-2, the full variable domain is NAGVMQNPRHLVRRRGQEARLRCSPMKGHSHVYWYRQLPEEGLKFMVYLQKENIIDESGMPKERFSAEFPKEGPSILRIQQVVRGDSAAYFCASSPVTGELFFGEGSRLTVL.

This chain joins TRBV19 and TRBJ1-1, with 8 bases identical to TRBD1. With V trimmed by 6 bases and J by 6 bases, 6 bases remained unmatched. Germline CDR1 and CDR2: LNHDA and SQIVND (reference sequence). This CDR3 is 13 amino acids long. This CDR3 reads CASRPGGLAEAFF. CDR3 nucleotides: TGTGCCAGTAGGCCAGGGGGCCTGGCTGAAGCTTTCTTT.

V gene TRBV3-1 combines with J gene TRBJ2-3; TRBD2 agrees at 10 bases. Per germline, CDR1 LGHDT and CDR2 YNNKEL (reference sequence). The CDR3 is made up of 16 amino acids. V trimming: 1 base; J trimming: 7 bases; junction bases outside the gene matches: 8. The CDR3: CASSQGLAGVVNTQYF. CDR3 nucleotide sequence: TGTGCCAGCAGCCAAGGGCTAGCGGGAGTGGTAAATACGCAGTATTTT.

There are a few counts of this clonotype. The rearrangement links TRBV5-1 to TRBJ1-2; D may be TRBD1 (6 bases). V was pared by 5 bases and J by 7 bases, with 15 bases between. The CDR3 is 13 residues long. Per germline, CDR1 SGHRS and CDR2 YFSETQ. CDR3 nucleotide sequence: TGCGCCAGCAGGGAACAGGGAGGGTTTGGCTACACCTTC. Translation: CASREQGGFGYTF.

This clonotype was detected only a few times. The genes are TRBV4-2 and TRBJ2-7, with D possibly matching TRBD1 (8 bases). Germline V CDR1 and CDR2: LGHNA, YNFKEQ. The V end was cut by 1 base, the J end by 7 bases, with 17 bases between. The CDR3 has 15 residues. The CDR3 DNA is TGTGCCAGCAGCCAAGTGTTGACAGGGGAGGGGGAGCAGTACTTC. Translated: CASSQVLTGEGEQYF.

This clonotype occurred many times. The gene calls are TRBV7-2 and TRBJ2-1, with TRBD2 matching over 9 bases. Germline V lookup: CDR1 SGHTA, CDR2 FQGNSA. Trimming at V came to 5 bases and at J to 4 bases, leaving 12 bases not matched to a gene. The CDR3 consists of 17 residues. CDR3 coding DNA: TGTGCCAGCAGCCAATATGTGGGACTAGCCCTTTACAATGAGCAGTTCTTC. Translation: CASSQYVGLALYNEQFF. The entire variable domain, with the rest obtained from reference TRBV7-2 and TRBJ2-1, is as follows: GAGVSQSPSNKVTEKGKDVELRCDPISGHTALYWYRQSLGQGLEFLIYFQGNSAPDKSGLPSDRFSAERTGGSVSTLTIQRTQQEDSAVYLCASSQYVGLALYNEQFFGPGTRLTVL.

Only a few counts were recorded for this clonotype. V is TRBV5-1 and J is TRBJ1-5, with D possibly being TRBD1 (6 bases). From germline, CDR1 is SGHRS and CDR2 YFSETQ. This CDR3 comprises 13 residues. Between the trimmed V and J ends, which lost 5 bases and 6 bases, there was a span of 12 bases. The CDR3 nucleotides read TGCGCCAGCAGTCGGGGGCTCAGTCAGCCCCAGCATTTT. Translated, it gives CASSRGLSQPQHF.

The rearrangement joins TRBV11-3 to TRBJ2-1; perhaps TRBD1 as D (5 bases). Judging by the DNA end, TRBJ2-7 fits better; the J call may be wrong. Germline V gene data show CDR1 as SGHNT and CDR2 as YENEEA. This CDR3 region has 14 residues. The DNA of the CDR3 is TGTGCCAGCAGCTTAGCGGGCGGACACAATGAGCAGTACTTC. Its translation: CASSLAGGHNEQYF.

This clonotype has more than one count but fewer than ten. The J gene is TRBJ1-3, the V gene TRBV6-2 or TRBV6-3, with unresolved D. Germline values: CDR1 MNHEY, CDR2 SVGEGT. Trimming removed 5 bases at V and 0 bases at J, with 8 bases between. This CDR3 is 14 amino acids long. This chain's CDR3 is CASSARISGNTIYF. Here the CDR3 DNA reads TGTGCCAGCAGTGCAAGGATCTCTGGAAACACCATATATTTT.